This entry lists 28 T cell receptor beta chains sequenced from one sample in a study of metastatic and nonmetastatic thyroid tumors. Patients had received no treatment of any kind before thyroid surgery. TCRdb re-called clones via MiXCR from the PCR reads. This table holds 20,000 to 25,000 clones, about a fifth found once. The sequenced sample consisted of blood. The source of these receptors is a female donor with papillary thyroid cancer or a benign thyroid nodule (not recorded which). Some clones in this sample may be carry-over from other donors' samples.

V and J are TRBV5-8 and TRBJ2-3; 9 bases match TRBD1. The CDR3 consists of 14 residues. Per the germline V gene, CDR1 is SGHTS and CDR2 is YDEGEE. Germline trimming cut 0 bases from V and 4 bases from J; bases unmatched to any gene: 0. In DNA form, the CDR3 reads TGTGCCAGCAGCTTGGGACAGGGGGCAGATACGCAGTATTTT. Translation gives CASSLGQGADTQYF.

This clone was recorded many times. This sequence joins TRBV19 and TRBJ2-1, with 8 bases matching TRBD2. CDR3 length equals 13 residues. The V gene's germline CDR1 is LNHDA and CDR2 SQIVND (reference sequence). V gave up 6 bases and J gave up 7 bases; unmatched junction bases: 5. The CDR3 region has the DNA TGTGCCAGTAGGGCGGGGGGCTCAAATGAGCAGTTCTTC. Translating it yields CASRAGGSNEQFF.

There are many counts of this clone. V gene TRBV7-6 combines with J gene TRBJ2-3; TRBD2 aligns across 8 bases. The V and J ends lost 3 bases and 1 base, in that order; junction bases with no gene match: 9. CDR1 is SGHVS, CDR2 FNYEAQ, per germline. This CDR3 spans 17 amino acids. CDR3 DNA sequence: TGTGCCAGCAGCTTGAGGGCAGCGGGGGTCCGCACAGATACGCAGTATTTT. Protein product: CASSLRAAGVRTDTQYF.

Concerning this clone: One junction end does not reproduce the germline sequence, and a read error may be involved. The chain employs TRBV18 and TRBJ2-1; D is undetermined. This CDR3 has 14 residues. Germline loops: CDR1 KGHSH, CDR2 LQKENI. The CDR3 protein is CASSLSHPNNEQFF. The CDR3 DNA follows: TGTGCAAGCTCACTGTCGCACCCCAACAATGAGCAGTTCTTC.

This clone was found many times. The CDR3 loop is CAWRDLMNTEAFF. CDR3 sequence (DNA): TGTGCCTGGAGGGACCTAATGAACACTGAAGCTTTCTTT. The chain is built from TRBV30 and TRBJ1-1; D is unresolved. The V gene's germline CDR1 is GTSNPN and CDR2 SVGIG (reference sequence). CDR3 length equals 13 residues. The V end lost 3 bases, the J end lost 0 bases, and 8 bases lay between the germline ends. The full variable domain, in which reference TRBV30 and TRBJ1-1 provide the parts outside the CDR3, is SQTIHQWPATLVQPVGSPLSLECTVEGTSNPNLYWYRQAAGRGLQLLFYSVGIGQISSEVPQNLSASRPQDRQFILSSKKLLLSDSGFYLCAWRDLMNTEAFFGQGTRLTVV.

This clone has at least ten counts. The gene calls are TRBV4-1 and TRBJ1-1; D is undetermined. V was cut by 0 bases and J by 4 bases, with 24 bases left in between. The CDR3 loop spans 19 amino acids. CDR1 and CDR2 from the germline V gene are MGHRA and YSYEKL. This CDR3 reads CASSQDRARKIVGSTEAFF. The DNA of the CDR3 is TGCGCCAGCAGCCAAGATCGGGCCAGGAAAATTGTGGGGAGCACTGAAGCTTTCTTT.

J is TRBJ1-1 and V is TRBV6-4; tentatively, D is TRBD1 (5 bases). The CDR3 totals 9 residues. In germline, CDR1 is MRHNA, CDR2 SNTAGT. Here the CDR3 reads CGAMKGLFF. The CDR3 nucleotides are TGTGGTGCGATGAAGGGGCTGTTCTTT.

This clone was observed at least ten times. The chain has TRBV29-1 and TRBJ2-7, with TRBD1 as a possible D gene (6 bases). Germline loops: CDR1 SQVTM, CDR2 ANQGSEA. This CDR3 is built from 11 residues. The CDR3 spells CSVTTGSEQYF. CDR3 nucleotides: TGCAGTGTTACCACAGGGAGCGAGCAGTACTTC.

The gene calls are TRBV6-1 and TRBJ1-3; 7 bases fit TRBD1. The V gene's germline CDR1 is MNHNS and CDR2 SASEGT. This CDR3 comprises 16 residues. V lost 1 base and J lost 3; bases outside the gene matches: 6. As DNA, the CDR3 is TGTGCCAGCAGTGAAGAGATGGCAGGGGGTGGAAACACCATATATTTT. It encodes CASSEEMAGGGNTIYF.

The count of this clone is one. The chain links TRBV7-3 to TRBJ2-7; 10 nucleotides line up with TRBD1. The CDR3 is 14 amino acids. Germline CDR1 SGHTA, CDR2 FQGTGA. After removal of 5 bases from V and 7 bases from J, the junction contained 8 bases not matched to a gene. The CDR3 here is CASSPDRGHWEQYF. The DNA for the CDR3 is TGTGCCAGCAGCCCAGACAGGGGGCATTGGGAGCAGTACTTC.

The rearrangement links TRBV28 to TRBJ1-6; 7 nucleotides align to TRBD1. The junction had 12 bases not matched to a gene; V was cut back by 4 bases and J by 9 bases. Germline CDR1 and CDR2: MDHEN and SYDVKM. The CDR3 extends over 16 amino acids. CDR3 loop: CASSSSGTVYGSPLHF. The DNA of the CDR3 is TGTGCCAGCAGTTCCTCCGGGACAGTGTATGGTTCACCCCTCCACTTT.

This clone was counted many times. V is TRBV30 and J is TRBJ1-5; D is ambiguous. The CDR3 covers 13 residues. Germline V gives CDR1 GTSNPN, CDR2 SVGIG (reference sequence). Trimming took 7 bases from V and 1 from J, leaving 11 bases between them. Here the CDR3 DNA reads TGTGCCTCCGGCAAATTAAGCAATCAGCCCCAGCATTTT. It codes for CASGKLSNQPQHF.

This clone has at least ten counts. This rearrangement joins TRBV10-3 to TRBJ1-1, with TRBD1 matching over 8 bases. The CDR3 has 15 residues. Germline lookup yields CDR1 ENHRY and CDR2 SYGVKD. V lost 3 bases and J lost 3; bases outside the gene matches: 6. This CDR3 is CAISDRGRKDTEAFF. CDR3 DNA: TGTGCCATCAGTGACAGGGGGCGAAAGGACACTGAAGCTTTCTTT.

The sample holds a few counts of this clone. The CDR3 DNA sequence: TGTGCCAGCAGTGTACAGAACCTCTATGGCTACACCTTC. Translated, it gives CASSVQNLYGYTF. This chain uses TRBV12-3 or TRBV12-4 with TRBJ1-2; D not certain. Trimming cost V 5 bases and J 4 bases, with 11 bases left between them. There are 13 residues in the CDR3.

This clone has a handful of counts. Lacking the conserved final phenylalanine or tryptophan, this CDR3 likely reflects a read error. The chain recombines TRBV19 with TRBJ1-2, with D possibly matching TRBD1 (5 bases). The germline CDR1 and CDR2 sequences are LNHDA and SQIVND (reference sequence). The CDR3 is 14 amino acids. V was shortened by 9 bases and J by 4 bases, with 18 bases between the two germline ends. The CDR3 sequence: CASLPQGFFYGYTL. CDR3 bases: TGTGCCAGCCTACCCCAGGGATTCTTCTATGGCTACACCCTC.

This clone was seen many times. The chain joins TRBV12-3 or TRBV12-4 to TRBJ1-5; D ambiguous. There are 13 residues in the CDR3. V lost 3 bases, J lost 7 bases, and 10 bases lay in between. The CDR3 DNA reads as TGTGCCAGCAGTTTGGGTGTTCAGCAGCCCCAGCATTTT. Protein: CASSLGVQQPQHF.

By share, this clone ranks as medium-sized. The chain joins TRBV6-1 to TRBJ2-7, with 7 bases aligning to TRBD2. V gave up 6 bases and J gave up 5 bases; unmatched junction bases: 7. The CDR3 is 13 residues long. CDR1 MNHNS and CDR2 SASEGT come from the germline V gene. In DNA, the CDR3 is TGTGCCAGCAGCATGACTAGCCCGAACGAGCAGTACTTC. Encoded protein: CASSMTSPNEQYF.

The V call is TRBV5-1, the J call TRBJ2-7; D not resolved. CDR1 is SGHRS and CDR2 is YFSETQ in the germline V gene. CDR3 length: 14 residues. Trimming shortened V by 4 bases and J by 0 bases, and 11 bases separated the two germline ends. The CDR3 spells CASSLLVNSYEQYF. The CDR3 coding sequence is TGCGCCAGCAGCCTCCTCGTGAACTCCTACGAGCAGTACTTC.

The gene calls are TRBV28 and TRBJ1-2, with D hard to call. Looked up from germline, CDR1 is MDHEN and CDR2 is SYDVKM. CDR3 size: 15 residues. Trimming shortened V by 6 bases and J by 9 bases, and 23 bases separated the two germline ends. This chain's CDR3 is CASSNPGGGYVRYTF. The CDR3 nucleotides are TGTGCCAGCAGCAACCCGGGAGGTGGTTATGTCCGCTACACCTTC.

This clone was seen ten or more times. The V call is TRBV7-9, the J call TRBJ1-2; 9 bases are a match to TRBD1. The length of the CDR3 is 12 residues. Looked up from germline, CDR1 is SEHNR and CDR2 is FQNEAQ (reference sequence). J was trimmed by 8 bases and V by 5 bases; bases with no gene match: 3. CDR3 in amino acids: CASSRDREGYTF. As DNA, the CDR3 is TGTGCCAGCAGCAGGGACAGGGAGGGCTACACCTTC.

This clone was seen at least ten times. The chain has TRBV9 and TRBJ1-1; D ambiguous. The CDR3 loop spans 14 amino acids. Deletions cut 4 bases from V and 4 bases from J, with 14 bases between. Germline V CDR1 and CDR2: SGDLS, YYNGEE. Here the CDR3 DNA reads TGTGCCAGCAGCACCCGATCGGTTCTCACTGAAGCTTTCTTT. Translation gives CASSTRSVLTEAFF.

At least ten counts were recorded for this clone. The genes are TRBV18 and TRBJ2-7, with 9 bases identical to TRBD1. CDR3 length equals 14 residues. The germline V gene encodes CDR1 KGHSH and CDR2 LQKENI. J was trimmed by 3 bases and V by 3 bases; bases with no gene match: 3. This CDR3 is CASSPGQGFYEQYF. In DNA, the CDR3 is TGTGCCAGCTCACCGGGACAGGGATTCTACGAGCAGTACTTC.

By frequency in the sample, this clone is medium-sized. V usage is TRBV12-3 or TRBV12-4 and J usage is TRBJ1-2, with 8 nucleotides matching TRBD1. V was clipped by 8 bases and J by 10 bases; unmatched bases: 12. The CDR3 sequence is 13 residues long. The CDR3 DNA reads TGTGCCAGCCGCCTGGGGACAGGTTCAGCCTACACCTTC. Protein: CASRLGTGSAYTF.

Concerning this clone: An end of the junction differs from the germline gene, which may be a read error. Other DNA sequences in this sample translate to the same CDR3. J is TRBJ2-3 and V is TRBV4-2; TRBD2 matches at 7 bases. Germline CDR1 and CDR2: LGHNA and YNFKEQ. The CDR3 extends over 17 amino acids. CDR3: CASSQDTMLADTDTQYF. Written as DNA, the CDR3 is TGTGCCAGTAGCCAAGATACGATGCTAGCGGACACTGATACGCAGTATTTT.

The chain has TRBV6-1 and TRBJ1-6, with 8 bases that match TRBD1. With V trimmed by 8 bases and J by 14 bases, 14 bases remained unmatched. Germline V lookup: CDR1 MNHNS, CDR2 SASEGT. The CDR3 is 14 residues long. The CDR3: CASGETGASYTLHF. The CDR3 nucleotides read TGTGCCAGCGGAGAGACAGGGGCATCGTACACCCTCCACTTT.

The V gene is TRBV30, the J gene TRBJ1-1; D uncertain. Germline-derived CDR1 and CDR2 are GTSNPN and SVGIG (reference sequence). The CDR3 is made up of 12 amino acids. Deletions cut 5 bases from V and 4 bases from J, with 11 bases between. The CDR3 bases are TGTGCCTGGGGGGAAGGGAGCACTGAAGCTTTCTTT. Its translation: CAWGEGSTEAFF. The entire variable domain, with the rest obtained from reference TRBV30 and TRBJ1-1, is as follows: SQTIHQWPATLVQPVGSPLSLECTVEGTSNPNLYWYRQAAGRGLQLLFYSVGIGQISSEVPQNLSASRPQDRQFILSSKKLLLSDSGFYLCAWGEGSTEAFFGQGTRLTVV.

To note about this clone: A much larger clone differs by one base, so this may be a read error. V is TRBV18 and J is TRBJ1-1; D possibly corresponds to TRBD1 (6 bases). Germline V gives CDR1 KGHSH, CDR2 LQKENI. The CDR3 spans 13 residues. In DNA form, the CDR3 reads TGTGCCAGCTCACAGGGGGTTGGCACTGAAGCTCTCTTT. It encodes CASSQGVGTEALF.

About this clone itself: It may be a read error: a sequence one base away is much more abundant. Other DNA sequences in this specimen translate into the identical CDR3. The V gene is TRBV18, the J gene TRBJ1-2; 8 bases are shared with TRBD1. Germline CDR1 KGHSH, CDR2 LQKENI. The V and J ends lost 6 bases and 11 bases, in that order; junction bases with no gene match: 14. The CDR3 consists of 14 residues. This CDR3 is CASSQDREVRGYTF. The CDR3 DNA sequence: TGTGCCAGCTCGCAGGACAGGGAGGTACGGGGTTACACCTTC. The whole variable domain, remainder taken from reference TRBV18 and TRBJ1-2, is NAGVMQNPRHLVRRRGQEARLRCSPMKGHSHVYWYRQLPEEGLKFMVYLQKENIIDESGMPKERFSAEFPKEGPSILRIQQVVRGDSAAYFCASSQDREVRGYTFGSGTRLTVV.